A single sample gave rise to the 16 T cell receptor beta chains below, sequenced in a study of blood T cell repertoires in COVID-19. This table comes from immunoSEQ multiplex PCR, and its TCRdb copy is limited to in-frame clones, with some not included. The table shows 150,000 to 200,000 clones, with approximately 92% occurring only once. Sequenced input: peripheral blood. These receptors originate from a middle-aged man with acute or convalescent COVID-19.

The J gene is TRBJ2-3, the V gene TRBV29-1, with 12 nucleotides matching TRBD2. Germline V gene sequence: CDR1 SQVTM, CDR2 ANQGSEA. Unmatched junction bases numbered 8, after V lost 3 bases and J lost 4 bases. The CDR3 contains 16 residues. The CDR3 region is CSVDPSGGAESDTQYF. The CDR3 coding sequence is TGCAGCGTTGATCCTAGCGGGGGGGCCGAGTCAGATACGCAGTATTTT.

The chain joins TRBV9 to TRBJ2-1, with TRBD2 matching 10 bases. J was trimmed by 10 bases and V by 3 bases; bases with no gene match: 4. Germline CDR1 reads SGDLS; CDR2 reads YYNGEE. The CDR3 is 13 residues long. For the CDR3, the DNA is TGTGCCAGCAGCGGGAGCGGGGGGGCAGAGCAGTTCTTC. Amino acids: CASSGSGGAEQFF.

This clone was observed once. The genes are TRBV18 and TRBJ1-5, with TRBD1 as a possible D gene (5 bases). Trimming took off 6 bases at V and 4 bases at J, with 10 bases between the two ends. CDR1 and CDR2 from the germline V gene are KGHSH and LQKENI. The CDR3 has 13 amino acids. CDR3 sequence reads: CASSQGSNQPQHF. DNA of the CDR3: TGTGCCAGCTCCCAGGGCAGTAATCAGCCCCAGCATTTT.

V and J are TRBV7-2 and TRBJ1-2; D might be TRBD1 (5 bases). CDR3 length: 16 amino acids. Looked up from germline, CDR1 is SGHTA and CDR2 is FQGNSA. V shed 2 bases and J shed 1 base, with 14 bases lying between them. CDR3 loop: CASSLSAGSFNYGYTF. The DNA for the CDR3 is TGTGCCAGCAGCTTATCAGCAGGGTCCTTTAACTATGGCTACACCTTC.

The count of this clone is one. The J gene is TRBJ2-3, the V gene TRBV5-4, with D tentatively TRBD2 (5 bases). Germline V lookup: CDR1 SGHNT, CDR2 YYREEE (reference sequence). The CDR3 totals 16 residues. Between the trimmed V and J ends, which lost 0 bases and 2 bases, there was a span of 13 bases. This chain's CDR3 is CASSLAGRGLTDTQYF. Written as DNA, the CDR3 is TGTGCCAGCAGCTTGGCCGGCCGAGGACTCACAGATACGCAGTATTTT. Based on the CDR3 plus reference TRBV5-4 and TRBJ2-3, the full variable domain is ETGVTQSPTHLIKTRGQQVTLRCSSQSGHNTVSWYQQALGQGPQFIFQYYREEENGRGNFPPRFSGLQFPNYSSELNVNALELDDSALYLCASSLAGRGLTDTQYFGPGTRLTVL.

The chain joins TRBV6-1 to TRBJ1-2, with D possibly being TRBD1 (6 bases). Trimming took off 0 bases at V and 4 bases at J, with 18 bases between the two ends. Germline CDR1 MNHNS, CDR2 SASEGT. The CDR3 is 17 amino acids. CDR3 sequence reads: CASSEALGGASRYGYTF. The DNA of the CDR3 is TGTGCCAGCAGTGAAGCGTTGGGGGGGGCATCCCGCTATGGCTACACCTTC.

The chain carries TRBV9 and TRBJ1-1, with a weak D call TRBD1 (5 bases). Trimming removed 5 bases at V and 3 bases at J, with 17 bases between. Looked up from germline, CDR1 is SGDLS and CDR2 is YYNGEE. CDR3 length: 15 amino acids. The CDR3 sequence is CASRRHQGLDTEAFF. CDR3 DNA: TGTGCCAGCAGACGTCACCAGGGCTTAGACACTGAAGCTTTCTTT.

The chain couples TRBV27 to TRBJ2-2; 7 bases agree with TRBD2. V lost 5 bases and J lost 2; bases outside the gene matches: 2. CDR1 and CDR2 from the germline V gene are MNHEY and SMNVEV (reference sequence). CDR3 length: 14 amino acids. The CDR3 DNA reads TGTGCCAGCAGTAGCGGGGTTAACACCGGGGAGCTGTTTTTT. Translated: CASSSGVNTGELFF.

The table lists this clone with a few counts. This chain connects TRBV18 to TRBJ2-7; 11 bases map to TRBD1. Germline CDR1 and CDR2: KGHSH and LQKENI. Losses at the gene ends were 1 base for V and 0 bases for J; bases not matched to a gene: 2. The CDR3 totals 16 residues. CDR3 protein: CASSPLGQGVSYEQYF. The CDR3 DNA follows: TGTGCCAGCTCACCACTGGGACAGGGGGTCTCCTACGAGCAGTACTTC. The full variable domain, its missing parts supplied by reference TRBV18 and TRBJ2-7, is NAGVMQNPRHLVRRRGQEARLRCSPMKGHSHVYWYRQLPEEGLKFMVYLQKENIIDESGMPKERFSAEFPKEGPSILRIQQVVRGDSAAYFCASSPLGQGVSYEQYFGPGTRLTVT.

The V gene is TRBV19, the J gene TRBJ1-5, with TRBD1 identical over 7 bases. CDR3 length equals 15 residues. CDR1 is LNHDA, CDR2 SQIVND, per germline (reference sequence). The V and J ends lost 1 base and 2 bases, in that order; junction bases with no gene match: 2. CDR3 in DNA: TGTGCCAGTAGTATAGGACAGGGCGGCAATCAGCCCCAGCATTTT. This gives the protein CASSIGQGGNQPQHF.

The V gene is TRBV19, the J gene TRBJ2-2, with 8 bases lining up with TRBD1. CDR1 is LNHDA, CDR2 SQIVND, per germline (reference sequence). This CDR3 region has 15 residues. V lost 4 bases, J lost 3 bases, and 4 bases stayed unmatched. CDR3 loop: CASSKTGVYTGELFF. The CDR3 DNA sequence: TGTGCCAGTAGTAAGACAGGGGTCTACACCGGGGAGCTGTTTTTT.

V is TRBV10-3 and J is TRBJ2-1, with D tentatively TRBD1 (6 bases). The V end lost 8 bases, the J end lost 0 bases, and 14 bases lay between the germline ends. The CDR3 contains 15 residues. CDR1 and CDR2 from the germline V gene are ENHRY and SYGVKD. The CDR3 sequence: CAIARQVLSYNEQFF. In DNA, the CDR3 is TGTGCCATCGCTAGACAGGTCCTCTCCTACAATGAGCAGTTCTTC.

The chain carries TRBV9 and TRBJ2-5, with a tentative D call TRBD2 (5 bases). Germline V gene data show CDR1 as SGDLS and CDR2 as YYNGEE. This CDR3 region has 14 residues. V shed 0 bases and J shed 5 bases, with 11 bases lying between them. DNA for the CDR3: TGTGCCAGCAGCGTAGCTAGTCGAGGGGAGACCCAGTACTTC. Translation gives CASSVASRGETQYF. The whole variable domain, filled in from reference TRBV9 and TRBJ2-5, reads DSGVTQTPKHLITATGQRVTLRCSPRSGDLSVYWYQQSLDQGLQFLIQYYNGEERAKGNILERFSAQQFPDLHSELNLSSLELGDSALYFCASSVASRGETQYFGPGTRLLVL.

A word on this clone: A junction boundary mismatches the germline segment, possibly from a read error. V gene TRBV7-7 combines with J gene TRBJ2-5, with a tentative D call TRBD1 (5 bases). This CDR3 has 14 residues. Germline V gene data show CDR1 as SSHAT and CDR2 as FNYEAQ (reference sequence). CDR3 region: CASSRGSWGETQYF. The CDR3 region has the DNA TGTGCTAGCAGCCGAGGCTCCTGGGGCGAGACCCAGTACTTC.

This chain connects TRBV3-1 (or the pseudogene TRBV3-2) to TRBJ2-7; D is unclear. The CDR3 sequence is 12 residues long. Trimming left V 3 bases short and J 4 bases short, with 7 bases between. Germline V lookup: CDR1 LGHDT, CDR2 YNNKEL (reference sequence). CDR3 in DNA: TGTGCCAGCAGCCAGGCCCGATACGAGCAGTACTTC. It specifies CASSQARYEQYF.

The V and J genes are TRBV4-1 and TRBJ1-3; D is undetermined. CDR3 length: 13 residues. Trimming removed 5 bases from V and 3 bases from J, with 8 bases in between. Germline CDR1 is MGHRA and CDR2 is YSYEKL. The CDR3 here is CASSTSIGNTIYF. CDR3 nucleotides: TGCGCCAGCAGCACAAGTATTGGAAACACCATATATTTT.